This T cell receptor beta chain appears in the sequencing data of a study of blood T cell repertoires in COVID-19. Study-level background: Specimens from acute and convalescent COVID-19 originated in the United States, Italy and Spain. From T cells, B-cell-depleted T cells, or PBMCs came the material, which was cDNA or gDNA.

Participants' reported clinical history set cohort assignment. Study processing details: Nucleated cell number was recorded as an estimate derived from reference gene primer amplification. Assay used: immunoSEQ multiplex PCR; TCRdb lists only in-frame clones, some missing. Clone size and V and J calls were adopted from that table, with D and trimming inferred from the DNA. This table holds under 250,000 clones, 85% to 90% found once. The ends were cut back, 0 bases at V and 4 bases at J, with 13 bases in the middle. The CDR3 spans 15 residues. Germline lookup yields CDR1 SGHRS and CDR2 YFSETQ. The chain uses TRBV5-1 and TRBJ1-1; tentatively, D is TRBD1 (6 bases). This TCR was sampled from a woman in her thirties with acute COVID-19. Sequencing was carried out using PBMCs or T cells enriched from blood (not recorded which). CDR3 sequence reads: CASSLGGGPGTEAFF. The CDR3 DNA is TGCGCCAGCAGCTTGGGCGGGGGGCCGGGCACTGAAGCTTTCTTT.